The table lists the clone carrying this TCR beta chain with a few counts. Its antigen is undetermined. Researchers made TCR beta libraries by using iRepertoire HTBI primers and running Arm-PCR on CDR3 regions. A single record per CDR3 protein comes from TCRdb applying MiXCR to the multiplex PCR reads. The table has about 470,000 distinct CDR3 sequences, roughly a fifth seen once. This sample is part of a study of regulatory T cells in long-lasting Graves disease. Points from the study as a whole: TRBV28, TRBJ1-2 and TRBJ2-5 were favored in persistent disease. Persistent Graves' patients possessed reduced TCR diversity relative to recently diagnosed ones.

Time point noted: persistent/refractory GD, antithyroid drugs over 5 years with positive TRAb. Extracted RNA from PBMCs served as the source of the TCR library. The authors drew 9 to 9.5 milliliters of peripheral blood into EDTA tubes. This CDR3 region has 14 residues. Germline V CDR1 and CDR2: LGHDT, YNNKEL (reference sequence). Between the trimmed V and J ends, which lost 5 bases and 5 bases, there was a span of 12 bases. The chain employs TRBV3-1 and TRBJ2-2, with no clear D. Material: peripheral blood mononuclear cells (PBMCs), obtained when the disease was refractory, from a patient treated with antithyroid drugs. The sequence derives from a female donor with Graves disease. DNA of the CDR3: TGTGCCAGCAGCTACGATTTGGAAACCGGGGAGCTGTTTTTT. Its protein is CASSYDLETGELFF.